A single sample gave rise to the 5 T cell receptor beta chains below, sequenced in a study of blood T cells in healthy people across ages. Combining a sample-barcoded 5' primer with a J-beta primer mix, a second PCR ran for roughly 6 to 12 cycles. TCRdb independently ran MiXCR on the 5' RACE reads; one entry per CDR3 protein. The table includes 870,000 or so distinct CDR3 sequences, 29% detected once. The sequencing input was blood. The receptors come from a woman of 80 years or more in good health.

V gene TRBV7-9 combines with J gene TRBJ1-2; D gene uncertain. The CDR3 length is 17 residues. Germline V gene sequence: CDR1 SEHNR, CDR2 FQNEAQ (reference sequence). V was cut by 0 bases and J by 2 bases, with 16 bases left in between. This CDR3 is CASSLALGQRSNYGYTF. The CDR3 bases are TGTGCCAGCAGCTTAGCGCTCGGGCAACGATCAAACTATGGCTACACCTTC.

This clonotype has only a few counts. The V gene is TRBV6-5, the J gene TRBJ1-2; 9 nucleotides agree with TRBD1. V was pared by 4 bases and J by 6 bases, with 6 bases of the junction left unmatched. The CDR3 is 14 residues long. The germline V gene encodes CDR1 MNHEY and CDR2 SVGAGI. The CDR3 reads CASSSTGGPNGYTF. For the CDR3, the DNA is TGTGCCAGCAGTTCAACAGGGGGCCCAAATGGCTACACCTTC.

This clonotype has ten or more counts. The chain has TRBV20-1 and TRBJ2-3, with D perhaps matching TRBD2 (5 bases). Germline-derived CDR1 and CDR2 are DFQATT and SNEGSKA (reference sequence). V lost 6 bases and J 4 bases, leaving 20 bases between the germline ends. This CDR3 contains 15 residues. The CDR3 here is CSAPNPSGVADTQYF. DNA for the CDR3: TGCAGTGCCCCAAATCCCTCCGGGGTAGCAGATACGCAGTATTTT.

This clonotype was observed a few times. The J gene is TRBJ2-5, the V gene TRBV10-2; D is ambiguous. Germline V gives CDR1 WSHSY, CDR2 SAAADI. V was pared by 6 bases and J by 9 bases, with 14 bases between. The CDR3 has 12 amino acids. In nucleotides, the CDR3 is TGCGCCAGCAGGGACCCCGGATCGGCCCAGTACTTC. Translation: CASRDPGSAQYF.

Details on this clonotype: A much larger clonotype is one base distant, so this may be a read error. The chain joins TRBV20-1 to TRBJ2-3; D may be TRBD2 (6 bases). In germline, CDR1 is DFQATT, CDR2 SNEGSKA (reference sequence). V was clipped by 6 bases and J by 1 base, with 17 bases between them. The CDR3 extends over 15 amino acids. The CDR3 sequence: CSAVWYSGGTDTQYF. The CDR3 DNA sequence: TGCAGTGCCGTTTGGTATAGCGGCGGCACAGATACGCAGTATTTT.